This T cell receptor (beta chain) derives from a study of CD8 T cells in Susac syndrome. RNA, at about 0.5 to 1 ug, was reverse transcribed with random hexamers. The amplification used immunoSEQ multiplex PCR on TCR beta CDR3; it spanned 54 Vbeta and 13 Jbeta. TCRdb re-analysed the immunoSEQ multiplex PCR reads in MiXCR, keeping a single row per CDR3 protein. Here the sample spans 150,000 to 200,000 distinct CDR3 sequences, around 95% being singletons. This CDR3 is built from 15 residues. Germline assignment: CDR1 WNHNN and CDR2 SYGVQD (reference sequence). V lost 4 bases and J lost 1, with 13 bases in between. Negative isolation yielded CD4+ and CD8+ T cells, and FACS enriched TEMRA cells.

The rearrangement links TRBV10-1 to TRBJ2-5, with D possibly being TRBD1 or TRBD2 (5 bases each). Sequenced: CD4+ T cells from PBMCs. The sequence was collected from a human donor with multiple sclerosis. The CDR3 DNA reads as TGCGCCAGCAGTGGGGGGTCTGCGGCCCAAGAGACCCAGTACTTC. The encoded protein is CASSGGSAAQETQYF.